This TCR beta chain derives from a study of CD8 T cells in Susac syndrome. Study background: Clinical remission applied to roughly 8 sequenced Susac syndrome patients, and roughly 6 had active disease.

From germline, CDR1 is LGHNA and CDR2 YNFKEQ. The CDR3 runs 15 residues. The V and J ends lost 0 bases and 7 bases, in that order; junction bases with no gene match: 7. With random hexamers, reverse transcription was performed on roughly 0.45 to 1 ug of RNA. Coverage of TCR beta CDR3 amplification by immunoSEQ multiplex PCR extended to 54 Vbeta and 13 Jbeta. MiXCR was run by TCRdb on the immunoSEQ multiplex PCR reads, yielding one entry per CDR3 protein. The table lists roughly 150,000 distinct CDR3 sequences, around 96% of them singletons. TCR beta sequences were obtained from blood CD8+ and CD4+ T cells. TEMRA cells were FACS-enriched, and CD8+ and CD4+ T cells were isolated negatively.

The receptor was derived from a human donor with Susac syndrome. Sequences were obtained from CD4+ T cells from PBMCs. The chain uses TRBV4-2 and TRBJ2-5; 8 bases map to TRBD1. Written as DNA, the CDR3 is TGTGCCAGCAGCCAAGATGACAGGGGAGTGGGGACCCAGTACTTC. Protein sequence: CASSQDDRGVGTQYF.